A selection of T cell receptor beta chains follows, all from one sample in a study of patients and donors after allogeneic stem cell transplantation. TCRdb processed the RT-PCR reads anew with MiXCR; each CDR3 protein has one entry. This repertoire shows about 960,000 distinct CDR3 sequences, under 20% found once; its top ten account for under 6.5%. Sequencing was done on a sample of blood, either unsorted or a sorted T cell fraction (not recorded which). All receptors derive from a human donor who was either an allogeneic HSCT recipient or a stem cell or donor lymphocyte infusion donor (not recorded which). It is not recorded whose cells these are; they may come from a transplant donor. Both conserved end residues are part of each CDR3. Each record gives: clone size, J gene, D gene, V gene, CDR3 DNA, CDR3 protein. A D gene is named only where the DNA matches it firmly. Clone size is given for some rows only: seen once, a few or many times, or a class if the clone is expanded.

size: -
J: TRBJ1-2
D: -
V: TRBV20-1
DNA: TGCAGTGCTCCCCGGGACGGAGCTAATGGCTACACCTTC
CDR3: CSAPRDGANGYTF

size: -
J: TRBJ1-2
D: -
V: TRBV4-1
DNA: TGCGCCAGCAGCCAAGATGGGATCTATGGCTACACCTTC
CDR3: CASSQDGIYGYTF

size: few
J: TRBJ2-1
D: -
V: TRBV18
DNA: TGTGCCAGCTCACCACCCCAAGCGTTTGGTGAGCAGTTCTTC
CDR3: CASSPPQAFGEQFF

size: many
J: TRBJ1-2
D: -
V: TRBV5-1
DNA: TGTGCCAGCAGCCTGGACGGTAACTATGGCTACACCTTC
CDR3: CASSLDGNYGYTF

size: many
J: TRBJ2-5
D: -
V: TRBV10-3
DNA: TGTGCCATCAGTGAGTCGGGACGCCAAGAGACCCAGTACTTC
CDR3: CAISESGRQETQYF

size: -
J: TRBJ1-5
D: TRBD1
V: TRBV27
DNA: TGTGCCAGCAGTATGGCCCGACAGGGCGGCAATCAGCCCCAGCATTTT
CDR3: CASSMARQGGNQPQHF

size: few
J: TRBJ2-7
D: -
V: TRBV20-1
DNA: TGCAGTGTCGAGGTCGGCTTCGATCGGTACTTC
CDR3: CSVEVGFDRYF

size: -
J: TRBJ2-7
D: TRBD1
V: TRBV6-2/TRBV6-3
DNA: TGTGCCAGCGTTCGGGACAGAAACTACGAGCAGTACTTC
CDR3: CASVRDRNYEQYF

size: few
J: TRBJ2-1
D: TRBD2
V: TRBV29-1
DNA: TGCAGCGCCGCGGGAGCTCGGGACTACAATGAGCAGTTCTTC
CDR3: CSAAGARDYNEQFF

size: -
J: TRBJ2-3
D: TRBD2
V: TRBV5-1
DNA: TGCGCCAGCAGCTTACCTAGCGGGAGCGCCACAGATACGCAGTATTTT
CDR3: CASSLPSGSATDTQYF

size: many
J: TRBJ2-7
D: TRBD1
V: TRBV12-3/TRBV12-4
DNA: TGTGCCAGCAGTTTAAAGGGGACAGGGTACGAGCAGTACTTC
CDR3: CASSLKGTGYEQYF

size: -
J: TRBJ2-7
D: -
V: TRBV20-1
DNA: TGCAGTGCTATTAGATCTGGCGAGCAGTACTTC
CDR3: CSAIRSGEQYF

size: -
J: TRBJ2-7
D: -
V: TRBV12-3/TRBV12-4
DNA: TGTGCCAGCAGTTTTGTGTCCGGGGCCGAGCAGTACTTC
CDR3: CASSFVSGAEQYF

size: few
J: TRBJ2-5
D: -
V: TRBV12-3/TRBV12-4
DNA: TGTGCCAGCAGTTTTGGGAACGGAGTGGAGACCCAGTACTTC
CDR3: CASSFGNGVETQYF

size: -
J: TRBJ1-2
D: -
V: TRBV2
DNA: TGTGCCAGCAGTGAAGTACAGTCGTTATATGGCTACACCTTC
CDR3: CASSEVQSLYGYTF

size: -
J: TRBJ2-1
D: -
V: TRBV24-1
DNA: TGTGCCACCGAGGACGGGAAAGGCTACAATGAGCAGTTCTTC
CDR3: CATEDGKGYNEQFF

size: -
J: TRBJ2-3
D: -
V: TRBV27
DNA: TGTGCCAGCAGTTTTGCTAGCGGCACAGATACGCAGTATTTT
CDR3: CASSFASGTDTQYF

size: once
J: TRBJ2-1
D: -
V: TRBV7-3
DNA: TGTGCCAGCAGCTTAAACTTCGCGTCCCAGGTGGTTGAGCAGTTCTTC
CDR3: CASSLNFASQVVEQFF

size: many
J: TRBJ2-7
D: TRBD1
V: TRBV12-3/TRBV12-4
DNA: TGTGCCAGCAGTTTGGGGCAGGGGGACGAGCAGTACTTC
CDR3: CASSLGQGDEQYF

size: -
J: TRBJ2-1
D: -
V: TRBV7-8
DNA: TGTGCCAGCAGGGGGATGTGGGGAGACAATGAAGGGCAGTTCTTC
CDR3: CASRGMWGDNEGQFF

size: few
J: TRBJ2-7
D: -
V: TRBV5-1
DNA: TGCGCCAGCAGCTTCCAGCGCGAGCAGTACTTC
CDR3: CASSFQREQYF

size: few
J: TRBJ2-3
D: -
V: TRBV7-9
DNA: TGTGCCAGCAGCTCGCAGACGCAGTATTTT
CDR3: CASSSQTQYF

size: -
J: TRBJ1-5
D: -
V: TRBV6-6
DNA: TGTGCCAGCAGTTACTGGCCCCAGCATTTT
CDR3: CASSYWPQHF